This T cell receptor beta chain is drawn from a study of cytomegalovirus exposure and HLA in healthy donors. Regarding the study as a whole: Data from an earlier analysis indicated that most TCR beta V segments were productive either about 87% or about 30% of the time. HLA restriction was apparent for most CMV-associated TCR beta chains in a later analysis. In the analysis, some V segments, TRBV6-2 and TRBV6-3 included, were excluded as indistinguishable.

The CDR3 covers 13 residues. Germline V lookup: CDR1 MNHEY, CDR2 SVGAGI. With V trimmed by 7 bases and J by 5 bases, 7 bases remained unmatched. Likely unrecorded immune exposures existed in these nominally healthy donors. This clone came up once. Its antigen is as yet unknown. Vbeta (60) and Jbeta (13) primers were used in the PCR. The assay was immunoSEQ multiplex PCR, and TCRdb's table has in-frame clones only and misses some. The sample lists about 170,000 clones; just under 85% were seen once. This receptor was identified in a girl between 5 and 17 years old in good health and CMV-seropositive. The material sequenced was PBMCs. The chain uses TRBV6-5 and TRBJ1-1; 7 bases agree with TRBD1. The CDR3 here is CASNRQGRTEAFF. The DNA for the CDR3 is TGTGCCAGCAATCGACAGGGTAGGACTGAAGCTTTCTTT.